This T cell receptor beta chain emerged from a study of CD8 T cells in Susac syndrome. Whole-study findings and limits: Only a relatively small number of individuals were included in the TCR sequencing and HLA analysis.

Trimming at V came to 5 bases and at J to 4 bases, leaving 6 bases not matched to a gene. This CDR3 region has 14 residues. Reverse transcription of roughly 0.5 to 1 ug RNA was carried out with random hexamers. By means of immunoSEQ multiplex PCR, TCR beta CDR3 spanning 54 Vbeta and 13 Jbeta underwent amplification. One entry per CDR3 protein results from TCRdb running MiXCR on the immunoSEQ multiplex PCR reads. The sample shows 150,000 to 190,000 distinct CDR3 sequences, approximately 94% of them seen only once. As concerns this clonotype: Its antigen is unknown.

TCR beta sequences were obtained from blood CD8+ and CD4+ T cells. While CD8+ and CD4+ T cells were isolated negatively, TEMRA cells were enriched by FACS. The genes are TRBV12-3 or TRBV12-4 and TRBJ2-5, with 8 positions matching TRBD2. The receptor was derived from a human donor with multiple sclerosis. The sample was CD8+ T cells from PBMCs. The DNA for the CDR3 is TGTGCCAGCAGTGAAATAGCGGGGATAGAGACCCAGTACTTC. Protein sequence: CASSEIAGIETQYF.